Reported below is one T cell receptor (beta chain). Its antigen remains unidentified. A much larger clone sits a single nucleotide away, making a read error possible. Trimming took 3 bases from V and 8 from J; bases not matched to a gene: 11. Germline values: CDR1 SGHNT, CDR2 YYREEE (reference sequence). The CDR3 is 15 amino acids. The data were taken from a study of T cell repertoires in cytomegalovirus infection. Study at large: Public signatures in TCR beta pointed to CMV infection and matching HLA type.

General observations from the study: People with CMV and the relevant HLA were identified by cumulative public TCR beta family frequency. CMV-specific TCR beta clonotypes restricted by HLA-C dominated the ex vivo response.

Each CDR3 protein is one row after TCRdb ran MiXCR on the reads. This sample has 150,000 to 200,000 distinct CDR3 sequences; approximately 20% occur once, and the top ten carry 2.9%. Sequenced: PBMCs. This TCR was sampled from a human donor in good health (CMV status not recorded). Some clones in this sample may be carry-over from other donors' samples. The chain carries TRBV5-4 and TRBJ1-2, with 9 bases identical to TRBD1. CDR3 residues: CASSSYRDRAKGYTF. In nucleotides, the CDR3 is TGTGCCAGCAGCTCGTACCGGGACAGGGCGAAGGGCTACACCTTC.